This T cell receptor beta chain appears in the sequencing data of a study of monozygotic twins with inflammatory bowel disease. Study conclusions and caveats: Lower sharing of clonotypes with other individuals was seen in IBD patients than in healthy twins. This was most marked in patients showing signs of disease activity. Results did not support any single strong IBD-associated signal or clonotype. With inverse Simpson as the measure, TCRbeta diversity was lower in IBD patients than in healthy co-twins. Possibly because of limited power, concordant and discordant twins showed no difference in repertoire similarity.

Following a re-call of the 5' RACE reads, TCRdb has one entry per CDR3 protein and lacks DNA. In all, the sample yields 300,000 to 400,000 distinct CDR3 sequences. In germline, CDR1 is SGDLS, CDR2 YYNGEE. The CDR3 spans 14 residues. Concerning this clonotype itself: What it binds is not known.

Material: blood. This clonotype was obtained from a human donor with ulcerative colitis or Crohn's disease, or a healthy co-twin of an affected twin (not recorded which). The chain has TRBV9 and TRBJ2-1; there is no DNA to check the TCRdb D call of TRBD2. The CDR3: CASSVALAGYEQFF.